The clone carrying this T cell receptor (beta chain) has just one count. The record originates from a study of Ad26.COV2.S vaccination and SARS-CoV-2 variants. Measured with immunoSEQ multiplex PCR; TCRdb has only the in-frame clones, and not every one. The data show a few hundred thousand clones, 89% seen once. Treatment reported: about 20 received Ad26.COV2.S at low or high dose, single or two shots; several received placebo; per-sample allocation not given. Specimens were obtained on day 63 following the first vaccine or placebo injection. The clonotype originates from a person aged 18-60 years who received the Ad26.COV2.S COVID-19 vaccine or a placebo. The sequencing used peripheral blood, collected in a trial of Ad26.COV2.S vaccine versus placebo.

The CDR3 coding sequence is TGTGCCAGCACCCGGTACAATGAGCAGTTCTTC. It translates to CASTRYNEQFF. The chain has TRBV2 and TRBJ2-1; D unresolved. V gave up 7 bases and J gave up 4 bases, with 5 bases separating them. The CDR3 has 11 residues. Germline CDR1 reads SNHLY; CDR2 reads FYNNEI.